This T cell receptor (beta chain) was recorded in a study of CD8 T cells in Susac syndrome. Study as a whole: There were 5 or 6 sequenced Susac syndrome patients with active disease and eight or nine in remission.

CDR3 length: 14 amino acids. V was clipped by 0 bases and J by 2 bases, with 9 bases between them. The germline gives CDR1 SGDLS, CDR2 YYNGEE. The RNA, 0.5 to 1 ug, was put through reverse transcription using random hexamers. TCRdb analysed the immunoSEQ multiplex PCR reads with MiXCR anew, one entry per CDR3 protein. The table lists approximately 190,000 distinct CDR3 sequences, 95% of them singletons. To note about this clonotype: Antigen unknown.

Peripheral blood CD8+ and CD4+ T cells were profiled by TCR beta sequencing. The authors negatively isolated CD8+ and CD4+ T cells and FACS-enriched TEMRA cells. General study results and limits: The CD4+ T cell repertoires that were profiled in Susac syndrome showed no clonal expansion.

The V and J genes are TRBV9 and TRBJ2-7; possible D gene TRBD2, 5 bases. The receptor was derived from a human donor with Susac syndrome. Specimen: CD4+ T cells from PBMCs. The CDR3 DNA sequence: TGTGCCAGCAGCGTAGCCGGGAAAACCTACGAGCAGTACTTC. Translated: CASSVAGKTYEQYF.